This T cell receptor (beta chain) was found in a study of T cells in Graves' hyperthyroidism and ophthalmopathy. Whole-study context: Before any treatment, at initial diagnosis, peripheral blood was collected.

Regions amplified from RNA transcripts were the TCR beta CDR3 regions. With the HTBI primer set, the TCR CDR3 went through a first round of RT-PCR. Each CDR3 protein gets one entry after TCRdb re-called the multiplex PCR reads with MiXCR. The sample holds some 350,000 distinct CDR3 sequences; around 15% are singletons and the top ten take 34%. From germline, CDR1 is SGHVS and CDR2 FNYEAQ. This CDR3 is built from 15 residues. The ends were cut back, 5 bases at V and 2 bases at J, with 14 bases in the middle. General observations from the study: Blood also showed most of the thyroid clonotypes that were expanded above 0.001. The authors' 13 V-J model separated ophthalmopathy from stable hyperthyroidism.

The sample holds many counts of this clonotype. Its antigen remains unknown. Ophthalmopathy cases scored 3 or more on the Clinical Activity Score and 4 or more on NOSPECS grade, with duration below 3 months. The TCR sequence derives from a woman aged 40 to 50 with Graves' ophthalmopathy. V gene TRBV7-6 combines with J gene TRBJ2-3; either TRBD1 or TRBD2 may supply D (5 bases each). The sample taken for sequencing was blood. CDR3 loop: CASSRRDGHTDTQYF. CDR3 in DNA: TGTGCCAGCAGCCGACGGGACGGGCACACAGATACGCAGTATTTT. The variable domain in full, with the rest retrieved from reference TRBV7-6 and TRBJ2-3, is GAGVSQSPRYKVTKRGQDVALRCDPISGHVSLYWYRQALGQGPEFLTYFNYEAQQDKSGLPNDRFSAERPEGSISTLTIQRTEQRDSAMYRCASSRRDGHTDTQYFGPGTRLTVL.